The 9 T cell receptor beta chains listed next were all sequenced from one sample in a study of early T cells in non-severe SARS-CoV-2 infection. TCRdb reprocessed the 5' RACE reads via MiXCR and lists one record per CDR3 protein. Found here are 60,000 or so distinct CDR3 sequences, less than 9.5% of them singletons; the top ten hold 3.9%. Sequences were derived from whole blood, sampled at baseline. The origin of the receptors is an adult who was a healthcare worker with PCR-confirmed SARS-CoV-2 infection or an uninfected control (not recorded which).

The chain carries TRBV4-1 and TRBJ1-6; D is ambiguous. Trimming took 7 bases from V and 5 from J, leaving 18 bases between them. There are 16 residues in the CDR3. Looked up from germline, CDR1 is MGHRA and CDR2 is YSYEKL. The CDR3 here is CASTRDSPADNSPLHF. CDR3 nucleotides: TGCGCCAGCACCCGAGATAGCCCGGCAGATAATTCACCCCTCCACTTT.

V gene TRBV27 combines with J gene TRBJ2-3, with TRBD2 identical over 8 bases. V lost 2 bases and J lost 2; bases outside the gene matches: 9. This CDR3 has 17 residues. The germline V gene encodes CDR1 MNHEY and CDR2 SMNVEV (reference sequence). DNA of the CDR3: TGTGCCAGCAGTTTAGACCCGGGACTAGAAGACACAGATACGCAGTATTTT. Translated, it gives CASSLDPGLEDTDTQYF.

This clonotype was counted between two and nine times. This chain joins TRBV9 and TRBJ2-1; D ambiguous. Deletions cut 1 base from V and 4 bases from J, with 12 bases between. Germline CDR1 is SGDLS and CDR2 is YYNGEE. This CDR3 is built from 15 residues. CDR3 loop: CASSVLTEPYNEQFF. The CDR3 DNA reads TGTGCCAGCAGCGTACTAACAGAACCTTACAATGAGCAGTTCTTC.

There are a few counts of this clonotype. This chain uses TRBV24-1 with TRBJ2-1; the match to TRBD2 covers 11 bases. The CDR3 loop spans 17 amino acids. V lost 3 bases, J lost 6 bases, and 9 bases stayed unmatched. Per the germline V gene, CDR1 is KGHDR and CDR2 is SFDVKD. The CDR3 loop reads CATSDGSTSGRINEQFF. As DNA, the CDR3 is TGTGCCACCAGTGATGGGAGTACTAGCGGGAGAATCAATGAGCAGTTCTTC.

The chain carries TRBV18 and TRBJ1-5; TRBD1 might be the D (6 bases). Germline CDR1 and CDR2: KGHSH and LQKENI. Trimming took off 3 bases at V and 7 bases at J, with 10 bases between the two ends. The CDR3 contains 13 residues. The CDR3 is CASSPGANQPQHF. CDR3 nucleotide sequence: TGTGCCAGCTCACCGGGGGCGAACCAGCCCCAGCATTTT. The whole variable domain, filled in from reference TRBV18 and TRBJ1-5, reads NAGVMQNPRHLVRRRGQEARLRCSPMKGHSHVYWYRQLPEEGLKFMVYLQKENIIDESGMPKERFSAEFPKEGPSILRIQQVVRGDSAAYFCASSPGANQPQHFGDGTRLSIL.

V gene TRBV12-3 or TRBV12-4 combines with J gene TRBJ1-2; 7 bases agree with TRBD1. CDR3 length: 14 amino acids. V lost 6 bases, J lost 2 bases, and 6 bases stayed unmatched. This chain's CDR3 is CASSPGGGNYGYTF. CDR3 sequence (DNA): TGTGCCAGCAGCCCAGGAGGGGGCAACTATGGCTACACCTTC.

V and J are TRBV20-1 and TRBJ2-1; D might be TRBD1 (6 bases). The germline V gene has CDR1 DFQATT and CDR2 SNEGSKA (reference sequence). V was clipped by 0 bases and J by 9 bases, with 12 bases between them. The CDR3 is 13 residues long. In nucleotides, the CDR3 is TGCAGTGCTAGAGAAACGACAGGCTCTGAGCAGTTCTTC. Its translation is CSARETTGSEQFF.

In its sample, this clonotype was seen a few times. The chain combines TRBV19 with TRBJ2-5; D might be TRBD1 (5 bases). Germline V lookup: CDR1 LNHDA, CDR2 SQIVND (reference sequence). Trimming removed 5 bases from V and 0 bases from J, with 7 bases in between. The CDR3 totals 13 residues. The chain's CDR3 is CASSSGYQETQYF. As DNA, the CDR3 is TGTGCCAGTAGTTCAGGGTACCAAGAGACCCAGTACTTC.

The chain recombines TRBV18 with TRBJ2-1; 9 bases fit TRBD2. The J segment lost 2 bases and the V segment lost 4 bases, leaving 6 bases of the junction unmatched. The CDR3 spans 16 residues. In germline, CDR1 is KGHSH, CDR2 LQKENI. The CDR3 loop is CASSLGLAHPYNEQFF. In nucleotides, the CDR3 is TGTGCCAGCTCACTGGGACTAGCTCACCCCTACAATGAGCAGTTCTTC.